This T cell receptor beta chain derives from a study of T cell repertoires in cytomegalovirus infection. General study findings and limits: The cumulative frequency of public TCR beta families identified carriers of CMV plus the relevant HLA. Across the ex vivo response, the dominant clonotypes were HLA-C-restricted CMV-specific TCR beta clonotypes.

The CDR3 has 16 residues. The V end lost 0 bases, the J end lost 2 bases, and 12 bases lay between the germline ends. Germline V gene lookup returns CDR1 MNHEY and CDR2 SVGAGI. A note on this clonotype: Its target is not known.

TCRdb re-analysed the reads in MiXCR, keeping a single row per CDR3 protein. The sample lists 680,000 or so distinct CDR3 sequences, 35% to 45% occurring once. Sequences were obtained from PBMCs. The chain employs TRBV6-5 and TRBJ2-3; the D gene is possibly TRBD1 (6 bases). This receptor was obtained from a human donor in good health (CMV status not recorded). Some clones in this sample may be carry-over from other donors' samples. The CDR3 sequence: CASSYSQGFATDTQYF. CDR3 nucleotides: TGTGCCAGCAGTTACTCACAGGGCTTCGCCACAGATACGCAGTATTTT.